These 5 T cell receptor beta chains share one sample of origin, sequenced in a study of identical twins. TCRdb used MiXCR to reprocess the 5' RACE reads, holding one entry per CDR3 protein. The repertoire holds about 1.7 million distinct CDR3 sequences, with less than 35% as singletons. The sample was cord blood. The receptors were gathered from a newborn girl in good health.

CDR3 loop: CASYPGQGAGELFF. CDR3 nucleotide sequence: TGTGCCAGCTATCCGGGACAGGGGGCCGGGGAGCTGTTTTTT. The chain combines TRBV6-1 with TRBJ2-2, with 11 nucleotides matching TRBD1. The V gene end was trimmed by 8 bases and the J gene end by 6 bases; junction bases not matched to a gene: 5. CDR3 size: 14 residues. CDR1 MNHNS and CDR2 SASEGT come from the germline V gene.

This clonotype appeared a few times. Written as DNA, the CDR3 is TGTGCCAGCAATGGGGGGTACAGGAGCAATCAGCCCCAGCATTTT. Amino acids: CASNGGYRSNQPQHF. The rearrangement links TRBV6-6 to TRBJ1-5, with D maybe TRBD1 (5 bases). CDR1 MNHNY and CDR2 SVGAGI come from the germline V gene (reference sequence). This CDR3 contains 15 residues. Trimming left V 7 bases short and J 1 base short, with 14 bases between.

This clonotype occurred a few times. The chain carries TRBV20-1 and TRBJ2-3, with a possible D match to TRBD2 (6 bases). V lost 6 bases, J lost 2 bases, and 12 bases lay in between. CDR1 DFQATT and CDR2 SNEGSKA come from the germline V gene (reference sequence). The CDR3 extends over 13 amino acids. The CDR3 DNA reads TGCAGTGCCCGGGACTCCTACACAGATACGCAGTATTTT. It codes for CSARDSYTDTQYF.

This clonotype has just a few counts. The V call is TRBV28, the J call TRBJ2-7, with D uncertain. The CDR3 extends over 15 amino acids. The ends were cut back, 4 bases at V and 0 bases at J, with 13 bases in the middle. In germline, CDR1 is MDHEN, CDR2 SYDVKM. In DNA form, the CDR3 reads TGTGCCAGCAGTTCAAGGTCGGTCCTCTCCTACGAGCAGTACTTC. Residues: CASSSRSVLSYEQYF.

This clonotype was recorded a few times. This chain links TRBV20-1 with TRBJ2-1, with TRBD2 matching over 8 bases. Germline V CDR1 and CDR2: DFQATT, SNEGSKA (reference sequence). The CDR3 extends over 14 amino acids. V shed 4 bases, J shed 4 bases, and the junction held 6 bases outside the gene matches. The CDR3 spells CSANGRASYNEQFF. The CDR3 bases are TGCAGTGCTAACGGGAGGGCCTCGTACAATGAGCAGTTCTTC.